Detailed here is one T cell receptor (beta chain). The antigen remains undetermined. The data originate from a study of T cells in severe cutaneous drug reactions. Germline V CDR1 and CDR2: KGHSH, LQKENI. The CDR3 covers 12 residues. Points from the study as a whole: Carbamazepine-induced Stevens-Johnson syndrome or toxic epidermal necrolysis patients showed strongly raised TRBV12-4, 25% to 40% in blister cells and roughly 5% in PBMC.

The donors had carbamazepine-induced Stevens-Johnson syndrome or toxic epidermal necrolysis. Libraries were made by iRepertoire multiplex PCR with TCR subtype-specific primers for bulk and single-cell sequencing. TCRdb reprocessed the multiplex PCR reads and stores each CDR3 protein as one record, lacking DNA. This table holds some 2,800 distinct CDR3 sequences. The TCR originated in a human donor with toxic epidermal necrolysis, a severe cutaneous drug reaction. The sequencing sample was made of cells from a skin blister. The chain recombines TRBV18 with TRBJ2-3. CDR3 region: CASSRGTDTEYF.